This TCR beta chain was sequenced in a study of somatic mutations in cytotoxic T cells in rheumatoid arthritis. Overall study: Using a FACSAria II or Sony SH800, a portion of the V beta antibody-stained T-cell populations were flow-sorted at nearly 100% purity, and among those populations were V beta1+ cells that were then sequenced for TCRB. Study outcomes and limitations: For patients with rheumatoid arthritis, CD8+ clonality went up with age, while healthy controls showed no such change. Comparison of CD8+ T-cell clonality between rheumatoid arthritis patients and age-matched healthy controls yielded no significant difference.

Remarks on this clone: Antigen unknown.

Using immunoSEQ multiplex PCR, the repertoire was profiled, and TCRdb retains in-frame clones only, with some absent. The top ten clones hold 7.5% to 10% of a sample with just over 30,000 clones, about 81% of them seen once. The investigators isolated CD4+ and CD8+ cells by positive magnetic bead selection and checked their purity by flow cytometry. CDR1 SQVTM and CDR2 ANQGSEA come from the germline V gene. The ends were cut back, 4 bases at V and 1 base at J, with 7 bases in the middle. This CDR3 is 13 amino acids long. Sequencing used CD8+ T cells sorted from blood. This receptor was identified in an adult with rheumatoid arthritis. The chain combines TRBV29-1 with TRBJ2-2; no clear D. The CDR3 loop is CSVGAENTGELFF. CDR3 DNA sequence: TGCAGCGTTGGGGCAGAGAACACCGGGGAGCTGTTTTTT.